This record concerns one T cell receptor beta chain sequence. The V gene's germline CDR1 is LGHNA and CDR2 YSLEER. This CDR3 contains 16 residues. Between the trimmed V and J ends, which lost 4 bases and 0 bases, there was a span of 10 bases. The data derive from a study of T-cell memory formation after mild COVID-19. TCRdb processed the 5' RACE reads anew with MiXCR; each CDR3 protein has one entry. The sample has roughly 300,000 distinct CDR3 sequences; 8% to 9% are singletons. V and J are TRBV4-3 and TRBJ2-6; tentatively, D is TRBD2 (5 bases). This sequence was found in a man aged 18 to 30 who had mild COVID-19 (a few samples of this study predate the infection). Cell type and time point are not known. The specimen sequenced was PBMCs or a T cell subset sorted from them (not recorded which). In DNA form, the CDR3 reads TGCGCCAGCAGCCCCCGGGGAAGCTCTGGGGCCAACGTCCTGACTTTC. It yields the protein CASSPRGSSGANVLTF.